The clone carrying this T cell receptor beta chain was seen at least ten times. Its antigen is still unknown. This sample was included in a study of T cell repertoires in cytomegalovirus infection. General study findings and limits: Clonotype analysis showed dominance of the ex vivo response by HLA-C-restricted CMV-specific TCR beta clonotypes.

Via MiXCR, TCRdb re-called the reads, giving one row per CDR3 protein. The sample contains 150,000 to 200,000 distinct CDR3 sequences, about 21% of which appear only once. In germline, CDR1 is MNHEY, CDR2 SMNVEV (reference sequence). V was cut by 5 bases and J by 0 bases, with 16 bases left in between. This CDR3 has 17 residues. The rearrangement links TRBV27 to TRBJ2-2; a weak D match, TRBD2 (6 bases). This TCR derives from a human donor in good health (CMV status not recorded). Some clones in this sample may be carry-over from other donors' samples. Sequenced material: PBMCs. CDR3: CASSRRQAGANTGELFF. As DNA, the CDR3 is TGTGCCAGCAGTCGGAGACAAGCGGGTGCGAACACCGGGGAGCTGTTTTTT.